This entry lists 21 T cell receptor beta chains sequenced from one sample in a study of graft-versus-host responses after intestinal transplantation. TCRdb's table, derived via immunoSEQ multiplex PCR, lists solely in-frame clones and lacks some. The sample has approximately 99,000 clones, roughly 89% seen once. Antigens for these TCRs are unknown. This sample comprised unstimulated CD4+ T cells sorted from spleen or lymph node cells, obtained before transplant. These receptors originate from a human donor who was the organ donor for an intestinal transplant.

CDR3 bases: TGTGCCAGCAGCTACATCCGGGACTCCTACAATGAGCAGTTCTTC. Amino acids: CASSYIRDSYNEQFF. The chain recombines TRBV6-5 with TRBJ2-1; possibly TRBD2 for D (5 bases). The germline V and J ends were trimmed by 6 bases and 0 bases, with 12 bases remaining between them. Germline CDR1 reads MNHEY; CDR2 reads SVGAGI. There are 15 residues in the CDR3.

This clone was found a few times. This sequence joins TRBV7-3 and TRBJ2-2, with TRBD1 as a possible D gene (6 bases). Per germline, CDR1 SGHTA and CDR2 FQGTGA. Deletions cut 1 base from V and 8 bases from J, with 11 bases between. The CDR3 has 14 amino acids. CDR3 sequence: CASSLSGGTGELFF. CDR3 DNA: TGTGCCAGCAGCTTAAGTGGGGGCACGGGGGAGCTGTTTTTT.

The chain joins TRBV7-2 to TRBJ2-7; tentative D call: TRBD2 (5 bases). CDR1 and CDR2 from the germline V gene are SGHTA and FQGNSA. The CDR3 is 13 amino acids. The germline V and J ends were trimmed by 11 bases and 2 bases, with 16 bases remaining between them. The CDR3 region is CAAGSQITYEQYF. The DNA for the CDR3 is TGTGCCGCGGGCTCCCAAATAACCTACGAGCAGTACTTC.

The chain couples TRBV6-6 to TRBJ2-3, with 8 bases fitting TRBD2. The CDR3 length is 16 residues. The junction had 12 bases not matched to a gene; V was cut back by 7 bases and J by 3 bases. The V gene's germline CDR1 is MNHNY and CDR2 SVGAGI (reference sequence). This CDR3 reads CASKTGVAGNTDTQYF. Here the CDR3 DNA reads TGTGCCAGCAAAACGGGGGTAGCGGGGAATACAGATACGCAGTATTTT.

In its sample, this clone was seen a few times. CDR3 amino acids: CASSPSVTFSGNTIYF. The CDR3, as DNA: TGTGCCAGCTCACCAAGCGTAACCTTCTCTGGAAACACCATATATTTT. The V call is TRBV18, the J call TRBJ1-3; no clear D. Between the trimmed V and J ends, which lost 2 bases and 0 bases, there was a span of 11 bases. The CDR3 loop spans 16 amino acids. Germline values: CDR1 KGHSH, CDR2 LQKENI. The variable domain in full, with the rest retrieved from reference TRBV18 and TRBJ1-3, is NAGVMQNPRHLVRRRGQEARLRCSPMKGHSHVYWYRQLPEEGLKFMVYLQKENIIDESGMPKERFSAEFPKEGPSILRIQQVVRGDSAAYFCASSPSVTFSGNTIYFGEGSWLTVV.

This chain links TRBV6-1 with TRBJ2-7; 9 bases fit TRBD1. The germline V gene encodes CDR1 MNHNS and CDR2 SASEGT. V was pared by 11 bases and J by 7 bases, with 18 bases of the junction left unmatched. The CDR3 covers 15 residues. The CDR3 here is CAVKRVGTGSSEQYF. The CDR3 DNA reads TGTGCCGTAAAAAGGGTGGGGACAGGGTCCAGTGAGCAGTACTTC.

This clone showed up just once. The J gene is TRBJ2-1, the V gene TRBV10-3; 8 bases are a match to TRBD2. V was clipped by 6 bases and J by 4 bases; unmatched bases: 5. The germline CDR1 and CDR2 sequences are ENHRY and SYGVKD. The CDR3 is 14 residues long. CDR3 bases: TGTGCCATCAGGGATGCTAGCGGGTACAATGAGCAGTTCTTC. Its translation: CAIRDASGYNEQFF.

This clone is a singleton in its sample. This chain links TRBV4-1 with TRBJ2-4, with D possibly being TRBD2 (5 bases). Germline lookup yields CDR1 MGHRA and CDR2 YSYEKL. There are 17 residues in the CDR3. The ends were cut back, 0 bases at V and 2 bases at J, with 14 bases in the middle. The CDR3 protein is CASSQDPGRGTKNIQYF. The CDR3, as DNA: TGCGCCAGCAGCCAAGATCCGGGCCGAGGGACCAAAAACATTCAGTACTTC.

The V and J genes are TRBV10-3 and TRBJ1-5, with D perhaps TRBD1 (6 bases). With 4 bases removed from V and 6 bases from J, the gap between germline ends came to 19 bases. Germline V gene sequence: CDR1 ENHRY, CDR2 SYGVKD. The CDR3 runs 16 residues. In DNA, the CDR3 is TGTGCCATCAGTGGTGCCTACAGGGTTGGAGGTCAGCCCCAGCATTTT. Translated: CAISGAYRVGGQPQHF.

V usage is TRBV7-3 and J usage is TRBJ1-2; D remains unclear. Trimming removed 5 bases from V and 2 bases from J, with 12 bases in between. In germline, CDR1 is SGHTA, CDR2 FQGTGA. The CDR3 has 14 residues. DNA of the CDR3: TGTGCCAGCAGCCCGGGGTGGACCAACTATGGCTACACCTTC. Residues: CASSPGWTNYGYTF.

The rearrangement links TRBV4-2 to TRBJ1-2; 12 positions agree with TRBD1. There are 16 residues in the CDR3. With 4 bases clipped from V and 6 bases from J, the junction kept 9 bases outside the gene matches. From germline, CDR1 is LGHNA and CDR2 YNFKEQ. The CDR3 sequence is CASSPVPGQGAHGYTF. CDR3 nucleotide sequence: TGTGCCAGCAGCCCGGTCCCGGGACAGGGGGCCCATGGCTACACCTTC.

The chain carries TRBV7-3 and TRBJ2-1, with D tentatively TRBD2 (5 bases). Germline loops: CDR1 SGHTA, CDR2 FQGTGA. The CDR3 consists of 16 residues. Between the trimmed V and J ends, which lost 0 bases and 6 bases, there was a span of 15 bases. CDR3 protein: CASSLTGSHTSNEQFF. CDR3 DNA sequence: TGTGCCAGCAGCTTAACAGGGAGCCATACAAGCAATGAGCAGTTCTTC. The variable domain in full, completed from reference TRBV7-3 and TRBJ2-1, reads GAGVSQTPSNKVTEKGKYVELRCDPISGHTALYWYRQSLGQGPEFLIYFQGTGAADDSGLPNDRFFAVRPEGSVSTLKIQRTERGDSAVYLCASSLTGSHTSNEQFFGPGTRLTVL.

J is TRBJ2-3 and V is TRBV18, with D possibly TRBD1 on 6 matching bases. V shed 2 bases and J shed 9 bases, with 18 bases lying between them. The CDR3 has 15 amino acids. Germline CDR1 KGHSH, CDR2 LQKENI. The CDR3 DNA reads as TGTGCCAGCTCACCAGTCAAGGGGGTGGAGGACACGCAGTATTTT. Its translation: CASSPVKGVEDTQYF.

The genes are TRBV5-6 and TRBJ2-1; 9 nucleotides agree with TRBD2. Trimming at V came to 0 bases and at J to 10 bases, leaving 5 bases not matched to a gene. Germline V CDR1 and CDR2: SGHDT, YYEEEE. This CDR3 has 14 amino acids. CDR3: CASSLAVAGVEQFF. For the CDR3, the DNA is TGTGCCAGCAGCTTGGCGGTAGCGGGGGTAGAGCAGTTCTTC.

This chain uses TRBV7-2 with TRBJ1-2, with a tentative D call TRBD1 (5 bases). Trimming pared 2 bases from V and 3 bases from J, leaving 16 bases between. Germline V gene data show CDR1 as SGHTA and CDR2 as FQGNSA. The CDR3 spans 16 residues. The CDR3 sequence is CASSLTYRTTDYGYTF. In DNA, the CDR3 is TGTGCCAGCAGCTTAACCTACAGGACGACGGACTATGGCTACACCTTC.

The chain has TRBV5-1 and TRBJ2-7; D is undetermined. The germline CDR1 and CDR2 sequences are SGHRS and YFSETQ. V was pared by 0 bases and J by 6 bases, with 10 bases between. CDR3 size: 13 residues. The CDR3: CASSLVSEVEQYF. The CDR3 region has the DNA TGCGCCAGCAGCTTGGTGAGCGAAGTCGAGCAGTACTTC.

This clone has only one observation. The V and J genes are TRBV4-1 and TRBJ2-6, with 8 positions matching TRBD2. V lost 3 bases to trimming and J lost 0 bases; unmatched junction nucleotides: 4. The CDR3 loop spans 17 amino acids. Germline V CDR1 and CDR2: MGHRA, YSYEKL. DNA for the CDR3: TGCGCCAGCAGCCACTCGGGAGGGGGCTCTGGGGCCAACGTCCTGACTTTC. Translating gives CASSHSGGGSGANVLTF.

The chain's CDR3 is CASSGQAYTGELFF. In DNA, the CDR3 is TGCGCCAGCAGCGGTCAGGCTTACACCGGGGAGCTGTTTTTT. The V gene is TRBV5-1, the J gene TRBJ2-2; D not certain. V was clipped by 4 bases and J by 3 bases, with 10 bases between them. Germline V CDR1 and CDR2: SGHRS, YFSETQ. This CDR3 spans 14 amino acids.

The chain carries TRBV7-6 and TRBJ2-3; tentative D call: TRBD2 (6 bases). Germline V lookup: CDR1 SGHVS, CDR2 FNYEAQ. V lost 5 bases and J lost 0, with 18 bases in between. This CDR3 has 17 amino acids. CDR3 in DNA: TGTGCCAGCAGCATAAGATCTAACGCGGGGAGCACAGATACGCAGTATTTT. Residues: CASSIRSNAGSTDTQYF.

In the case of this clone: The junction departs from germline at one end; a sequencing error may be responsible. This chain links TRBV15 with TRBJ2-5; a weak D match, TRBD2 (5 bases). This CDR3 is 15 amino acids long. The V gene's germline CDR1 is LNHNV and CDR2 YYDKDF (reference sequence). In DNA form, the CDR3 reads TGTGTCACCAGCGTACATCTTGAGGGCTGGGAGACCCAGTACTTC. It specifies CVTSVHLEGWETQYF.

This clone was seen only a few times. This rearrangement joins TRBV7-2 to TRBJ1-6; no clear D. The germline V gene encodes CDR1 SGHTA and CDR2 FQGNSA. This CDR3 contains 12 residues. V was shortened by 2 bases and J by 11 bases, with 7 bases between the two germline ends. The DNA for the CDR3 is TGTGCCAGCAGCTTAACAGTTACACCCCTCCACTTT. Its protein product is CASSLTVTPLHF.